This T cell receptor (beta chain) was captured in a study of shared clonotypes between healthy human individuals. Worth noting for this clone: Its antigen is undetermined.

Using immunoSEQ multiplex PCR, the repertoire was profiled, and TCRdb retains in-frame clones only, with some absent. This sample has over a million clones; roughly 96% occur once, and the top ten carry about 1%. CDR3 size: 15 residues. Trimming at V came to 6 bases and at J to 1 base, leaving 5 bases not matched to a gene. Germline CDR1 reads MDHEN; CDR2 reads SYDVKM. General observations from the study: What naive subsets generally showed was a larger estimated richness than memory subsets showed.

The TCR sequence derives from a man in his thirties or forties in good health. The source material was naive CD4+ T cells sorted from blood. Subset denoted: CD45RA+ positively selected. The chain combines TRBV28 with TRBJ1-1; 10 bases are a match to TRBD1. CDR3 nucleotide sequence: TGTGCCAGCAGCCGACAGGGGGCAGGGAACACTGAAGCTTTCTTT. Protein sequence: CASSRQGAGNTEAFF.